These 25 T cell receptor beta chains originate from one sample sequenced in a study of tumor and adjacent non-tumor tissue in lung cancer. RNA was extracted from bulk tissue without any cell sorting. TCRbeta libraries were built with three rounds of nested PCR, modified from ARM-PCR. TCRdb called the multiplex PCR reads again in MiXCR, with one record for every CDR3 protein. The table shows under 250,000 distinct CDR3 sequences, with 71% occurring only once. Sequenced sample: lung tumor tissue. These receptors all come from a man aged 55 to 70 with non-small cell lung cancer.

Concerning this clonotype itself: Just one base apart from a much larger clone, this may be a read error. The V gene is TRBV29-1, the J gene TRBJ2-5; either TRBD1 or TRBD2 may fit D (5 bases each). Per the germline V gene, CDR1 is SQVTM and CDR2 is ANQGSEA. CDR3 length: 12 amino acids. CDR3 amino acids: CIARTREETQYF. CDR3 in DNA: TGCATCGCCAGGACCAGGGAGGAGACCCAGTACTTC.

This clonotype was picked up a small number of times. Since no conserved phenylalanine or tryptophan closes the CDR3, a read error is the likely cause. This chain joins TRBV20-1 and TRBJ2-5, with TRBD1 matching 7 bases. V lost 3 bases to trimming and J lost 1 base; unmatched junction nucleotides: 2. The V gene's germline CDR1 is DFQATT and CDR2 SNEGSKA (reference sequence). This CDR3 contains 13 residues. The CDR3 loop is CSASRTGQETQYL. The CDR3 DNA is TGCAGTGCTAGTAGGACAGGCCAAGAGACCCAGTACTTA.

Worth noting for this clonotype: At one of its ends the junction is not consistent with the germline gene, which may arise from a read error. The CDR3 DNA is TGCGCCAGCAACCAAGATCTAGCAGGAGGGCCGGCCAAAAACATTCAGCACTTC. It is translated as CASNQDLAGGPAKNIQHF. The rearrangement uses TRBV4-3 and TRBJ2-4; possible D gene TRBD2, 6 bases. The CDR3 is made up of 18 amino acids. The germline CDR1 and CDR2 sequences are LGHNA and YSLEER.

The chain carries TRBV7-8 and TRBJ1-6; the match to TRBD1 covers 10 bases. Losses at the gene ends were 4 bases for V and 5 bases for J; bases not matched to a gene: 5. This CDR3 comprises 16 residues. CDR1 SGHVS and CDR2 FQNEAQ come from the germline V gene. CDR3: CASSSGQGGNNSPLHF. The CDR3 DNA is TGTGCCAGCAGCTCCGGACAGGGGGGTAATAATTCACCCCTCCACTTT.

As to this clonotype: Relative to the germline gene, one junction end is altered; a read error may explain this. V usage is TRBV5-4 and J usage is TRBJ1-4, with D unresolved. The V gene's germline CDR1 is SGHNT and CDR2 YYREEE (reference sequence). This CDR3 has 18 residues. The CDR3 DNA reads TGTGCCAACAGCTTGGGAGGAGTACTTTCCGCAACGAATGAAAAACTGTTTTTT. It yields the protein CANSLGGVLSATNEKLFF.

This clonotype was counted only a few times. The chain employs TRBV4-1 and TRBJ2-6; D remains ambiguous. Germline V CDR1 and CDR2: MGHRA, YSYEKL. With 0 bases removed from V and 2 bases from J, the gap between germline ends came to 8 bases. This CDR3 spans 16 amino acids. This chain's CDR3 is CASSQDPGAGANVLTF. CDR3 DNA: TGCGCCAGCAGCCAAGATCCCGGAGCTGGGGCCAACGTCCTGACTTTC.

The CDR3 protein is CASSIDASGNPYEQYF. In DNA form, the CDR3 reads TGTGCCAGCAGCATAGATGCCTCAGGAAATCCCTACGAGCAGTACTTC. The genes are TRBV7-2 and TRBJ2-7; D uncertain. The germline V and J ends were trimmed by 5 bases and 2 bases, with 19 bases remaining between them. CDR3 length: 16 residues. Germline CDR1 and CDR2: SGHTA and FQGNSA.

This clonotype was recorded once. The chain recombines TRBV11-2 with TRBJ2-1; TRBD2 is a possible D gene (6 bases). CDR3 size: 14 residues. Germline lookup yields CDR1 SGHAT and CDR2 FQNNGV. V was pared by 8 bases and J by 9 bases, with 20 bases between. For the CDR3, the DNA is TGTGCCAGCGGCCTTTACGGGACTGGGGGTGAGCAGTTCTTC. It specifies CASGLYGTGGEQFF.

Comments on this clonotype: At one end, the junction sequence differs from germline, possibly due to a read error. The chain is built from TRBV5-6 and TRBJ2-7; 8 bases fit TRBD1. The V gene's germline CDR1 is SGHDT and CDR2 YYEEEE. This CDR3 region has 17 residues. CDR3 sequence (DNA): TGTGTCAGCAGCTTGCCGACTGGGACAGGAAAGGAGTACGAGCAGTACTTC. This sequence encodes CVSSLPTGTGKEYEQYF.

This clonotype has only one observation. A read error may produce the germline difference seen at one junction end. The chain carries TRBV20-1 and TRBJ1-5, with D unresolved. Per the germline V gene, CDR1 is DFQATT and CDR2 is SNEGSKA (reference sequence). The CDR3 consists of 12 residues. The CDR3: CIAREGNQPQHF. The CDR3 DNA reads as TGCATTGCTAGAGAAGGGAATCAGCCCCAGCATTTC.

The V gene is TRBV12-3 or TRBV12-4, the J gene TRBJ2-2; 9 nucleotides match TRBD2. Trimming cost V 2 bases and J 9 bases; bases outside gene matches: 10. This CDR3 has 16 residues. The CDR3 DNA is TGTGCCAGCAGTTTAAGTCTTAGCGGGGGTGGGCGGGAGCTGTTTTTT. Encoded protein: CASSLSLSGGGRELFF.

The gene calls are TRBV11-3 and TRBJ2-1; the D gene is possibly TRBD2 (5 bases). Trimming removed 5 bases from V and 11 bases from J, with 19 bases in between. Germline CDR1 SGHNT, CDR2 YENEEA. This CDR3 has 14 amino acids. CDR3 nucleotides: TGTGCCAGCAGCCGTTCTAGCAGGTACAACAAGCAGTTCTTC. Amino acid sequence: CASSRSSRYNKQFF.

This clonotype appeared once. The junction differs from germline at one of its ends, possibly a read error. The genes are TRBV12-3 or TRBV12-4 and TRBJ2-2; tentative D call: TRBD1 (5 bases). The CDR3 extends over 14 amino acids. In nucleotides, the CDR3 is TGTGCCAGCGGACAAGGGGCAAGAACCGAGGAGCTGTTTTTT. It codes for CASGQGARTEELFF.

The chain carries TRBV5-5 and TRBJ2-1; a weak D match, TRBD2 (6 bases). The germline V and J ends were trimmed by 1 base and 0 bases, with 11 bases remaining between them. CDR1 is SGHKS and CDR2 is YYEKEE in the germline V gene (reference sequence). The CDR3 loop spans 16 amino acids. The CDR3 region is CASSLWGLSSYNEQFF. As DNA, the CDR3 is TGTGCCAGCAGCTTGTGGGGACTTAGCTCCTACAATGAGCAGTTCTTC.

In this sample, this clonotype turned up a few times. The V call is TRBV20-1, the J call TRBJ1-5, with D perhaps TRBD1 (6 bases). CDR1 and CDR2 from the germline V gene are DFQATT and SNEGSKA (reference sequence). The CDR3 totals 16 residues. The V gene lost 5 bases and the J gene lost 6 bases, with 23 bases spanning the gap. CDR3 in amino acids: CSARTGGGSIVQPQHF. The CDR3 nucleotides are TGCAGTGCTCGCACGGGAGGGGGTAGTATAGTTCAGCCCCAGCATTTT.

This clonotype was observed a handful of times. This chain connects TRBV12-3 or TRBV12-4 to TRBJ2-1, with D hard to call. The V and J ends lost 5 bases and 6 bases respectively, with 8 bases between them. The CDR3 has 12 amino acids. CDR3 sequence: CASSNAANEQFF. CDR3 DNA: TGTGCCAGCAGTAACGCGGCCAATGAGCAGTTCTTC.

CDR3 protein: CASTLPLRYEQYF. Here the CDR3 DNA reads TGTGCCAGCACCCTTCCCCTTCGGTACGAGCAGTACTTC. The chain combines TRBV6-2 or TRBV6-3 with TRBJ2-7; D ambiguous. In germline, CDR1 is MNHEY, CDR2 SVGEGT. The CDR3 contains 13 residues. V lost 7 bases and J 4 bases, leaving 14 bases between the germline ends.

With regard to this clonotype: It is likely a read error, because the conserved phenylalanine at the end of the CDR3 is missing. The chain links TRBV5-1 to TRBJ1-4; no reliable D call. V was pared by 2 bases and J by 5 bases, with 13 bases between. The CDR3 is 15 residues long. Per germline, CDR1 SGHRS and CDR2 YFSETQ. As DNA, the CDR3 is TGCGCCAGCAGCTTCCTAGGCGCACAAAATGAAAAACTGTTTTCT. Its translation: CASSFLGAQNEKLFS.

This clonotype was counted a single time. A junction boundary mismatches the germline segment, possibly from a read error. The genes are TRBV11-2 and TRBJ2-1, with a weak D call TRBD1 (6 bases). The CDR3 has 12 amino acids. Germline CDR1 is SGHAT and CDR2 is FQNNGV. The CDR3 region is CASCLGDNEQYF. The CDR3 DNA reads TGTGCCAGCTGCTTAGGGGACAATGAGCAATACTTC.

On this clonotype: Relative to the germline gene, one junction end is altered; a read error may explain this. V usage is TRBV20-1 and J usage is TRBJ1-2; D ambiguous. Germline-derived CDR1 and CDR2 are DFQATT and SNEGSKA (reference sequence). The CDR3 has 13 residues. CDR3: CSASDTRNYGYTF. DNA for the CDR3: TGTAGTGCTAGCGACACCCGTAACTATGGCTACACCTTC.

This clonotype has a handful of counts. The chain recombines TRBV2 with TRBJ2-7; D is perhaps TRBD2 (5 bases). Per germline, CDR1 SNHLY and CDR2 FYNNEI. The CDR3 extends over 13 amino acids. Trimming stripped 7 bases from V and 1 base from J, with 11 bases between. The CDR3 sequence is CASTQEVSYEQYF. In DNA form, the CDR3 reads TGTGCCAGCACTCAGGAGGTTTCCTACGAGCAGTACTTC.

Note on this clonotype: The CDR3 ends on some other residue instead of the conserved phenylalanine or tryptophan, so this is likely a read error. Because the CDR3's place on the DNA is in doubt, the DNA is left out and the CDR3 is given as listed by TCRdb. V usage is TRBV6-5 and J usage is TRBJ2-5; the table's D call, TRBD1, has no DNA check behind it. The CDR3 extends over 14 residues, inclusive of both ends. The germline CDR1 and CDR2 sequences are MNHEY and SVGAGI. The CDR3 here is CASSDTGTARAQHL.

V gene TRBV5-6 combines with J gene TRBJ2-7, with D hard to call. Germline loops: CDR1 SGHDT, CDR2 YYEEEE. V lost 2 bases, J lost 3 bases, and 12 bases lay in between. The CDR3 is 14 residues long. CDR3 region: CASSFLRSIYEQYF. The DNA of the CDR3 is TGTGCCAGCAGCTTTTTGCGTTCTATCTACGAGCAGTACTTC.

The CDR3: CNAKTGADYGYTF. CDR3 DNA sequence: TGCAATGCCAAGACAGGGGCCGACTATGGCTACACCTTC. This chain links TRBV20-1 with TRBJ1-2; TRBD1 matches 8 bases. Germline lookup yields CDR1 DFQATT and CDR2 SNEGSKA (reference sequence). The CDR3 length is 13 residues.

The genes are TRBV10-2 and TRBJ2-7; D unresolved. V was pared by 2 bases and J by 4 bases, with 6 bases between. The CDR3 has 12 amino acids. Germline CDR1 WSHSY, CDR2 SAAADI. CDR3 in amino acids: CASSENDYEQYF. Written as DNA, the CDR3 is TGCGCCAGCAGTGAGAACGATTACGAGCAGTACTTC.